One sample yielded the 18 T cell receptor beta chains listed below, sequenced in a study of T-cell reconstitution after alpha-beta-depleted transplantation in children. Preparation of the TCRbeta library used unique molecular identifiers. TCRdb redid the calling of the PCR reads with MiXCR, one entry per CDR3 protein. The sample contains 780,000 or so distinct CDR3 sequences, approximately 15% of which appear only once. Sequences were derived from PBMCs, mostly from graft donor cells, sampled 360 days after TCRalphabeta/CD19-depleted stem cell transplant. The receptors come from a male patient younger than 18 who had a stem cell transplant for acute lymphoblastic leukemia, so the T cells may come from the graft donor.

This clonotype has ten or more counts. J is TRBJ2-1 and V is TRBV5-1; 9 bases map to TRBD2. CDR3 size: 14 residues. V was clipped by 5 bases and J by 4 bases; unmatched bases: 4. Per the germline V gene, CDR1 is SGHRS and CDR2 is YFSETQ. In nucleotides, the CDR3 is TGCGCCAGCAGTGGCCTAGCGGGATACAATGAGCAGTTCTTC. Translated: CASSGLAGYNEQFF.

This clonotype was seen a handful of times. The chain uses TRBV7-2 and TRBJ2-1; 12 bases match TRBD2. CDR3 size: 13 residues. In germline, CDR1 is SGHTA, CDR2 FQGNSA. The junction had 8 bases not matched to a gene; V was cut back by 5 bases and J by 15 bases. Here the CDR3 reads CASSPQTSGSAFF. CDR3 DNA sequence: TGTGCCAGCAGCCCCCAGACTAGCGGGAGTGCGTTCTTC.

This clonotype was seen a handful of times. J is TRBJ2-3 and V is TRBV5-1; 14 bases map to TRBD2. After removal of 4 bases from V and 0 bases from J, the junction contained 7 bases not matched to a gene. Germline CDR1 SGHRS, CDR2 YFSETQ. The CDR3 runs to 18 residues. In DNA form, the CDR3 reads TGCGCCAGCAGCACAGGACTAGCGGGAGGCCCTAGCACAGATACGCAGTATTTT. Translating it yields CASSTGLAGGPSTDTQYF.

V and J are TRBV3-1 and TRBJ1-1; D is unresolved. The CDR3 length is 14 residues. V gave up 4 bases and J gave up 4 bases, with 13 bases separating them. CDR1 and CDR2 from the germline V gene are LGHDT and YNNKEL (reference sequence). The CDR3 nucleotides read TGTGCCAGCAGCCCGCCGAATCGGGGCACTGAAGCTTTCTTT. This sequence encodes CASSPPNRGTEAFF. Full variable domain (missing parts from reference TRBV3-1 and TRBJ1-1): DTAVSQTPKYLVTQMGNDKSIKCEQNLGHDTMYWYKQDSKKFLKIMFSYNNKELIINETVPNRFSPKSPDKAHLNLHINSLELGDSAVYFCASSPPNRGTEAFFGQGTRLTVV.

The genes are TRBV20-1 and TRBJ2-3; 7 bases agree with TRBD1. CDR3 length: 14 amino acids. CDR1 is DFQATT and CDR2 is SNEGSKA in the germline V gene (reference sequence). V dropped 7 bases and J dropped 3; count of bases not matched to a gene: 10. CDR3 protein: CSGGRGPYTDTQYF. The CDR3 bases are TGCAGTGGCGGAAGGGGGCCGTATACAGATACGCAGTATTTT.

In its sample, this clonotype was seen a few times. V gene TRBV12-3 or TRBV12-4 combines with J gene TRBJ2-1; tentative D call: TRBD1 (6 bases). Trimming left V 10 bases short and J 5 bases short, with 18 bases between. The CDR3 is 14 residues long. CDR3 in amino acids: CATHRALWNNEQFF. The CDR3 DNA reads TGTGCCACCCACAGGGCCCTCTGGAACAATGAGCAGTTCTTC.

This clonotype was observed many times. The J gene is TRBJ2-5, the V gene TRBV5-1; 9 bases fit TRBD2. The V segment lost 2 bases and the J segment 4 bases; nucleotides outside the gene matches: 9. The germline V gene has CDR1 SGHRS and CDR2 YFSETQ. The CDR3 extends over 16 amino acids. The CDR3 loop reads CASSLLAGESGETQYF. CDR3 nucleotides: TGCGCCAGCAGCTTATTAGCGGGAGAGTCGGGAGAGACCCAGTACTTC.

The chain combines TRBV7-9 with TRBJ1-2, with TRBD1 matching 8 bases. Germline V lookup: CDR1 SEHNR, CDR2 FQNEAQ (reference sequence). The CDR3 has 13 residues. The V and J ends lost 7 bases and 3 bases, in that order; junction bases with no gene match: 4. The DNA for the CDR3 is TGTGCCAGCACCCCAGGGGGCCACTATGGCTACACCTTC. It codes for CASTPGGHYGYTF.

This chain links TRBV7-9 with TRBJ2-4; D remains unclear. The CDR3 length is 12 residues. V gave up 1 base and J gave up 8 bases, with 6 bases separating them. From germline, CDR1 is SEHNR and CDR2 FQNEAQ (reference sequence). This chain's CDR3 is CASSLDWDIQYF. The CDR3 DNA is TGTGCCAGCAGCTTAGACTGGGACATTCAGTACTTC.

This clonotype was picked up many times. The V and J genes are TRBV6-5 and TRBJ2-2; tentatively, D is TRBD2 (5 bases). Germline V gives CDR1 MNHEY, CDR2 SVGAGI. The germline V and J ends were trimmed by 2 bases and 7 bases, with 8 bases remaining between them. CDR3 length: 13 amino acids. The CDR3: CASSYGGSGELFF. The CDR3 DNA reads TGTGCCAGCAGTTACGGTGGGAGCGGGGAGCTGTTTTTT.

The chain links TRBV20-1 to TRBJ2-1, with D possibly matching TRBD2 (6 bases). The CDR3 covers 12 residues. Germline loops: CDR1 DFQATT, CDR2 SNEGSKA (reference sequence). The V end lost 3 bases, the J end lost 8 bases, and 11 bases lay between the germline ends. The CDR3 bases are TGCAGTGCTAGCGGGAGCAGGGATGAGCAGTTCTTC. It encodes CSASGSRDEQFF.

CDR3 loop: CSARARQGNTEAFF. DNA of the CDR3: TGCAGTGCTAGAGCCCGACAGGGAAACACTGAAGCTTTCTTT. The rearrangement links TRBV20-1 to TRBJ1-1; 7 positions agree with TRBD1. This CDR3 is 14 amino acids long. V lost 1 base and J lost 2; bases outside the gene matches: 4. Germline CDR1 and CDR2: DFQATT and SNEGSKA (reference sequence).

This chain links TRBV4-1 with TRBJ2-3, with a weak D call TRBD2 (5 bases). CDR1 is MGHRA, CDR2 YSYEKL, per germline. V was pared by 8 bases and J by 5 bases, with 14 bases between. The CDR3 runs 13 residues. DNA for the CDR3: TGCGCCAGCTATGACTACGCCCAAGATACGCAGTATTTT. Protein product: CASYDYAQDTQYF.

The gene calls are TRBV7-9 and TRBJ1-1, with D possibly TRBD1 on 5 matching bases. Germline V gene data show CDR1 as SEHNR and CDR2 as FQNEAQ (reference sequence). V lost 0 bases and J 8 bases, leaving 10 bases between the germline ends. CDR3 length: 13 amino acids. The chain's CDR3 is CASSLAGDFEAFF. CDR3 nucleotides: TGTGCCAGCAGCTTAGCTGGGGACTTCGAAGCTTTCTTT.

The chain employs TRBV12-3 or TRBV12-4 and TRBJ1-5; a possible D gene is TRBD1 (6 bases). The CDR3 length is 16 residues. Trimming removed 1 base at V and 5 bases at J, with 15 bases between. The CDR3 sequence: CASSLEQGQSYQPQHF. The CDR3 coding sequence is TGTGCCAGCAGTTTAGAGCAGGGGCAAAGCTATCAGCCCCAGCATTTT.

CDR3 nucleotide sequence: TGTGCCAGCAGCCGCAAAGGAGGCCCCGGGACAAGGTATTTT. Its protein product is CASSRKGGPGTRYF. J is TRBJ1-3 and V is TRBV4-2, with a weak D call TRBD1 (6 bases). The CDR3 covers 14 residues. V was cut by 4 bases and J by 16 bases, with 23 bases left in between. Germline CDR1 LGHNA, CDR2 YNFKEQ.

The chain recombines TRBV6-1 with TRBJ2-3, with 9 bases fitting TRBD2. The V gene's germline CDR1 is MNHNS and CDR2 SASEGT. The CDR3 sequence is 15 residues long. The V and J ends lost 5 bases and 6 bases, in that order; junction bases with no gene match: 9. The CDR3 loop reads CASSKLAGTRDTQYF. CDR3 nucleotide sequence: TGTGCCAGCAGTAAACTAGCGGGCACGCGGGATACGCAGTATTTT.

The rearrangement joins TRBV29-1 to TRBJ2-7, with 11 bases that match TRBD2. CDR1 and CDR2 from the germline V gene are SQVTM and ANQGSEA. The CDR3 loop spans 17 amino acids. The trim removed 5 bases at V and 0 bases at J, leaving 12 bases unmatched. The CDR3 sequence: CSVIGTSGLVISYEQYF. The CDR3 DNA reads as TGCAGCGTTATCGGGACTAGCGGTCTAGTGATCTCCTACGAGCAGTACTTC.